The clone carrying this TCR beta chain has only a few counts. Its antigen remains unidentified. All the patients suffered relapse after autologous stem cell transplantation, and brentuximab vedotin exposure differed. This entry comes from a study of PD-1 blockade in classical Hodgkin lymphoma. Study-level findings and limits: Complete responders' diversity at baseline resembled that of newly diagnosed patients.

Data came from immunoSEQ multiplex PCR; TCRdb stores just in-frame clones and leaves some out. In the table there are about 54,000 clones, around 90% of which are singletons. Sample: peripheral blood mononuclear cells (PBMCs), taken before the second cycle of nivolumab. The clonotype comes from a human donor with classical Hodgkin lymphoma.

The DNA for the CDR3 is TGCAGCGTTGATACAAGGGGCTCCACCGGGGAGCTGTTTTTT. This translates into CSVDTRGSTGELFF. This chain connects TRBV29-1 to TRBJ2-2, with D tentatively TRBD1 (5 bases). Germline loops: CDR1 SQVTM, CDR2 ANQGSEA. Trimming removed 3 bases at V and 4 bases at J, with 12 bases between. The CDR3 totals 14 residues.